This TCR beta chain was observed in a study of PD-1 blockade in classical Hodgkin lymphoma. The CDR3 is 16 amino acids. Germline assignment: CDR1 MDHEN and CDR2 SYDVKM. The V gene lost 4 bases and the J gene lost 5 bases, with 21 bases spanning the gap. Every patient relapsed after autologous stem cell transplantation, and brentuximab vedotin exposure varied. Repertoires were generated with immunoSEQ multiplex PCR, while TCRdb's copy carries only in-frame clones and drops some. The table lists 10,000 to 14,000 clones, approximately 84% of them singletons, with nearly 5.5% in the top ten. The chain carries TRBV28 and TRBJ2-7, with D tentatively TRBD2 (6 bases). The TCR was taken from a human donor with classical Hodgkin lymphoma. The specimen comprised peripheral blood mononuclear cells (PBMCs), sampled before the second cycle of nivolumab. CDR3 amino acids: CASSSPAGKNFDEQYF. The CDR3 DNA reads TGTGCCAGCAGTTCCCCCGCGGGGAAAAATTTCGACGAGCAGTACTTC. Full variable domain (outside the CDR3, taken from reference TRBV28 and TRBJ2-7): DVKVTQSSRYLVKRTGEKVFLECVQDMDHENMFWYRQDPGLGLRLIYFSYDVKMKEKGDIPEGYSVSREKKERFSLILESASTNQTSMYLCASSSPAGKNFDEQYFGPGTRLTVT.